These T cell receptor beta chains were read from a single sample in a study of blood T cell repertoires in COVID-19. Measured with immunoSEQ multiplex PCR; TCRdb has only the in-frame clones, and not every one. The sample has about 250,000 clones, approximately 90% seen once. Sequencing used PBMCs or T cells enriched from blood (not recorded which). The receptor set was obtained from a man between 40 and 49 years old who had recovered from COVID-19. CDR3s include the opening cysteine and the closing phenylalanine or tryptophan. Each record gives: clone size, J gene, D gene, V gene, CDR3 DNA, CDR3 protein. D genes are given only for firm matches. Clone size appears in some rows only: once, few, many, or a class for an expanded clone.

clone size: .; J gene: TRBJ1-2; D gene: .; V gene: TRBV19; CDR3 DNA: TGTGCCAGTAGTAATCGGTACAGTTATGGCTACACCTTC; CDR3 protein: CASSNRYSYGYTF
clone size: .; J gene: TRBJ2-3; D gene: TRBD2; V gene: TRBV10-3; CDR3 DNA: TGTGCCATCAGTGACTTCCAGCGGGGGGGCACAGATACGCAGTATTTT; CDR3 protein: CAISDFQRGGTDTQYF
clone size: .; J gene: TRBJ1-1; D gene: TRBD1; V gene: TRBV7-6; CDR3 DNA: TGTGCCAGCAGCTTAGCCCCCCGGACAGGGAACACTGAAGCTTTCTTT; CDR3 protein: CASSLAPRTGNTEAFF
clone size: .; J gene: TRBJ2-2; D gene: .; V gene: TRBV21-1; CDR3 DNA: TGTGCCAGCAGCAAAAAATGCCGGGGACAGCTAAACACCGGGGAGCTGTTTTTT; CDR3 protein: CASSKKCRGQLNTGELFF
clone size: .; J gene: TRBJ1-2; D gene: .; V gene: TRBV11-2; CDR3 DNA: TGTGCCAGCAGCACCTTCGGGACTAACTATGGCTACACCTTC; CDR3 protein: CASSTFGTNYGYTF
clone size: .; J gene: TRBJ1-1; D gene: TRBD1; V gene: TRBV2; CDR3 DNA: TGTGCCAGCAGTGAAGAGCGGACAGGGACTGAAGCTTTCTTT; CDR3 protein: CASSEERTGTEAFF
clone size: .; J gene: TRBJ1-3; D gene: .; V gene: TRBV29-1; CDR3 DNA: TGCAGCGTTGATCTGGCAGGGTCTGGAAACACCATATATTTT; CDR3 protein: CSVDLAGSGNTIYF
clone size: .; J gene: TRBJ2-1; D gene: .; V gene: TRBV19; CDR3 DNA: TGTGCCAGTAGTTCCCGCCTAGCGCAGACCTACAATGAGCAGTTCTTC; CDR3 protein: CASSSRLAQTYNEQFF
clone size: .; J gene: TRBJ2-7; D gene: TRBD1; V gene: TRBV5-1; CDR3 DNA: TGCGCCAGCAGCTCGACAGGGTACGGCTACGAGCAGTACTTC; CDR3 protein: CASSSTGYGYEQYF
clone size: .; J gene: TRBJ1-2; D gene: .; V gene: TRBV12-3/TRBV12-4; CDR3 DNA: TGTGCCAGCAGCCGACAGCGACCCTATGGCTACACCTTC; CDR3 protein: CASSRQRPYGYTF
clone size: .; J gene: TRBJ2-2; D gene: .; V gene: TRBV18; CDR3 DNA: TGTGCCAGCTCACCACGGTCTAGCCAGAACACCGGGGAGCTGTTTTTT; CDR3 protein: CASSPRSSQNTGELFF
clone size: .; J gene: TRBJ2-3; D gene: .; V gene: TRBV7-2; CDR3 DNA: TGTGCCAGCAGCTTAGCGTCGGGATTCACAGATACGCAGTATTTT; CDR3 protein: CASSLASGFTDTQYF
clone size: .; J gene: TRBJ1-5; D gene: .; V gene: TRBV6-6; CDR3 DNA: TGTGCCAGCAGTCATGGGGGCCGGGGGGCTTATCAGCCCCAGCATTTT; CDR3 protein: CASSHGGRGAYQPQHF
clone size: .; J gene: TRBJ2-5; D gene: TRBD1; V gene: TRBV6-2/TRBV6-3; CDR3 DNA: TGTGCCAGCAGTTACCCGAAGGGGGCGCAATCGCAAGAGACCCAGTACTTC; CDR3 protein: CASSYPKGAQSQETQYF
clone size: .; J gene: TRBJ1-1; D gene: .; V gene: TRBV5-1; CDR3 DNA: TGCGCCAGCAGCTTGGAACAGGGTGAAGCTTTCTTT; CDR3 protein: CASSLEQGEAFF
clone size: few; J gene: TRBJ1-2; D gene: TRBD1; V gene: TRBV2; CDR3 DNA: TGTGCCAGCTTTGGACAGGGGGCAGGGGATATCTATGGCTACACCTTC; CDR3 protein: CASFGQGAGDIYGYTF
clone size: .; J gene: TRBJ2-1; D gene: .; V gene: TRBV18; CDR3 DNA: TGTGCCAGCTCACGGGAGATCACAGGGAATGAGCAGTTCTTC; CDR3 protein: CASSREITGNEQFF
clone size: .; J gene: TRBJ2-3; D gene: .; V gene: TRBV7-8; CDR3 DNA: TGTGCCAGCAGTCACTCAAGGCAGAGTAGCGTCACAGATACGCAGTATTTT; CDR3 protein: CASSHSRQSSVTDTQYF
clone size: .; J gene: TRBJ2-1; D gene: .; V gene: TRBV2; CDR3 DNA: TGTGCCGGTGGCGGTTACAATGAGCAGTTCTTC; CDR3 protein: CAGGGYNEQFF
clone size: .; J gene: TRBJ2-7; D gene: TRBD2; V gene: TRBV11-2; CDR3 DNA: TGTGCCAGCAGCTTAGAGAGAGCTAGCGGTGAGCAGTACTTC; CDR3 protein: CASSLERASGEQYF
clone size: .; J gene: TRBJ2-1; D gene: TRBD1; V gene: TRBV6-5; CDR3 DNA: TGTGCCAGCAGGCCGACAGGGCTCTACAATGAGCAGTTCTTC; CDR3 protein: CASRPTGLYNEQFF
clone size: .; J gene: TRBJ2-5; D gene: .; V gene: TRBV7-9; CDR3 DNA: TGTGCCAGCAGCTTAGGACAGTCCCCTGGGGAGACCCAGTACTTC; CDR3 protein: CASSLGQSPGETQYF
clone size: .; J gene: TRBJ2-2; D gene: TRBD1; V gene: TRBV6-1; CDR3 DNA: TGTGCCAGCAGTGACAGGGGGTCGACGAACACCGGGGAGCTGTTTTTT; CDR3 protein: CASSDRGSTNTGELFF
clone size: .; J gene: TRBJ1-5; D gene: .; V gene: TRBV7-8; CDR3 DNA: TGTGCCAGCAGCTTAGGAACAGGGAGCAATCAGCCCCAGCATTTT; CDR3 protein: CASSLGTGSNQPQHF
clone size: .; J gene: TRBJ2-3; D gene: .; V gene: TRBV18; CDR3 DNA: TGTGCCAGCTCACCACTTTATCAGCAGGCCGCAGATACGCAGTATTTT; CDR3 protein: CASSPLYQQAADTQYF
clone size: .; J gene: TRBJ2-5; D gene: TRBD2; V gene: TRBV18; CDR3 DNA: TGTGCCAGCTCACCGGGGGGGGAGACCCAGTACTTC; CDR3 protein: CASSPGGETQYF
clone size: .; J gene: TRBJ1-2; D gene: TRBD1; V gene: TRBV7-9; CDR3 DNA: TGTGCCAGCATCCCAGGGGGCGCCTACTATGGCTACACCTTC; CDR3 protein: CASIPGGAYYGYTF
clone size: .; J gene: TRBJ2-7; D gene: .; V gene: TRBV28; CDR3 DNA: TGTGCCAGCGGGGGACACCACTTC; CDR3 protein: CASGGHHF
clone size: few; J gene: TRBJ2-2; D gene: TRBD1; V gene: TRBV7-3; CDR3 DNA: TGTGCCAGCAGCTCCTCCGGGACAGGGAACACCGGGGAGCTGTTTTTT; CDR3 protein: CASSSSGTGNTGELFF
clone size: .; J gene: TRBJ2-7; D gene: .; V gene: TRBV12-2; CDR3 DNA: TGTGCAAGTCCCCCGGGATGGCCGTCTTTCGACTCCTACGAGCAGTACTTC; CDR3 protein: CASPPGWPSFDSYEQYF
clone size: .; J gene: TRBJ2-2; D gene: TRBD2; V gene: TRBV9; CDR3 DNA: TGTGCCAGCAGCGTAACGGGGCGTCTAGCGGGGGTAGCCGGGGAGCTGTTTTTT; CDR3 protein: CASSVTGRLAGVAGELFF
clone size: once; J gene: TRBJ2-5; D gene: TRBD2; V gene: TRBV30; CDR3 DNA: TGTGCCTGGAGTTGGACTAGCGCCCCTCAAGAGACCCAGTACTTC; CDR3 protein: CAWSWTSAPQETQYF
clone size: .; J gene: TRBJ1-3; D gene: .; V gene: TRBV9; CDR3 DNA: TGTGCCAGCAGCATTGCCGGGTCAACTCCAATTCCCATATATTTT; CDR3 protein: CASSIAGSTPIPIYF
clone size: .; J gene: TRBJ2-7; D gene: TRBD1; V gene: TRBV18; CDR3 DNA: TGTGCCAGCTCACGGACAGGACCGAGCTCCTACGAGCAGTACTTC; CDR3 protein: CASSRTGPSSYEQYF
clone size: .; J gene: TRBJ1-1; D gene: TRBD1; V gene: TRBV29-1; CDR3 DNA: TGCAGCGTTGGGAGGAGGGGGCGGGGCACTGAAGCTTTCTTT; CDR3 protein: CSVGRRGRGTEAFF
clone size: .; J gene: TRBJ1-3; D gene: .; V gene: TRBV5-1; CDR3 DNA: TGCGCCAGCAGCCCCGGTGGGGGAGGAGAAAACACCATATATTTT; CDR3 protein: CASSPGGGGENTIYF
clone size: .; J gene: TRBJ1-6; D gene: .; V gene: TRBV5-6; CDR3 DNA: TGTGCCAGCAGCTACAACCTTAATTCACCCCTCCACTTT; CDR3 protein: CASSYNLNSPLHF
clone size: .; J gene: TRBJ1-1; D gene: .; V gene: TRBV2; CDR3 DNA: TGTGCCAGCAGTCCGACAGTAAAGAACACTGAAGCTTTCTTT; CDR3 protein: CASSPTVKNTEAFF
clone size: .; J gene: TRBJ2-7; D gene: .; V gene: TRBV30; CDR3 DNA: TGTGCCTGGAGTTCAGGATGGGAGCAGTACTTC; CDR3 protein: CAWSSGWEQYF
clone size: .; J gene: TRBJ2-1; D gene: TRBD2; V gene: TRBV3-1/TRBV3-2; CDR3 DNA: TGTGCCAGCAGCCAAGGTTTTCTAGCGGGGGGTTTTTCGAGCTCCTACAATGAGCAGTTCTTC; CDR3 protein: CASSQGFLAGGFSSSYNEQFF
clone size: few; J gene: TRBJ1-5; D gene: TRBD1; V gene: TRBV10-3; CDR3 DNA: TGTGCCATCAGTGATTTGGGACAGGGGGCGCAGCCCCAGCATTTT; CDR3 protein: CAISDLGQGAQPQHF
clone size: .; J gene: TRBJ2-7; D gene: TRBD1; V gene: TRBV24-1; CDR3 DNA: TGTGCCACCAGTGGAGCGGGACAGGGTCACGAGCAGTACTTC; CDR3 protein: CATSGAGQGHEQYF
clone size: .; J gene: TRBJ2-3; D gene: TRBD2; V gene: TRBV11-3; CDR3 DNA: TGTGCCAGCAGCTTAGGCGGTTGGGGGTATAGCGGGCTCACAGATACGCAGTATTTT; CDR3 protein: CASSLGGWGYSGLTDTQYF
clone size: once; J gene: TRBJ2-3; D gene: .; V gene: TRBV30; CDR3 DNA: TGTGCCTGGAGGCCGCAGGGGTCATTGCAAGATACGCAGTATTTT; CDR3 protein: CAWRPQGSLQDTQYF
clone size: .; J gene: TRBJ1-1; D gene: .; V gene: TRBV5-1; CDR3 DNA: TGCGCCAGCAGTCCGGGCGGGGAAGCTTTCTTT; CDR3 protein: CASSPGGEAFF
clone size: .; J gene: TRBJ2-5; D gene: TRBD2; V gene: TRBV28; CDR3 DNA: TGTGCCAGCAGTTTGACTAGCGGAATCCAAGAGACCCAGTACTTC; CDR3 protein: CASSLTSGIQETQYF
clone size: .; J gene: TRBJ1-2; D gene: .; V gene: TRBV15; CDR3 DNA: TGTGCCACCAGCAGCGGACAGTCCCGGCAAAACACCTTC; CDR3 protein: CATSSGQSRQNTF
clone size: .; J gene: TRBJ1-2; D gene: .; V gene: TRBV5-5; CDR3 DNA: TGTGCCAGCAGCTTGGACGGGAGTTTAAAGGTCTATGGCTACACCTTC; CDR3 protein: CASSLDGSLKVYGYTF
clone size: once; J gene: TRBJ1-2; D gene: .; V gene: TRBV25-1; CDR3 DNA: TGTGCCAGCAGTGAATTAACGGTCCCGTATGGCTACACCTTC; CDR3 protein: CASSELTVPYGYTF
clone size: .; J gene: TRBJ2-1; D gene: TRBD1; V gene: TRBV3-1/TRBV3-2; CDR3 DNA: TGTGCCAGCAGCCAGGACAGGGTTGGGGATAAAGACAATGAGCAGTTCTTC; CDR3 protein: CASSQDRVGDKDNEQFF
clone size: .; J gene: TRBJ2-6; D gene: .; V gene: TRBV19; CDR3 DNA: TGTGCCAGTATGCTTCGGTCTGGGGCCAACGTCCTGACTTTC; CDR3 protein: CASMLRSGANVLTF
clone size: .; J gene: TRBJ2-7; D gene: .; V gene: TRBV6-5; CDR3 DNA: TGTGCCACCCAGGCCCTTGGCTCCTACGAGCAGTACTTC; CDR3 protein: CATQALGSYEQYF